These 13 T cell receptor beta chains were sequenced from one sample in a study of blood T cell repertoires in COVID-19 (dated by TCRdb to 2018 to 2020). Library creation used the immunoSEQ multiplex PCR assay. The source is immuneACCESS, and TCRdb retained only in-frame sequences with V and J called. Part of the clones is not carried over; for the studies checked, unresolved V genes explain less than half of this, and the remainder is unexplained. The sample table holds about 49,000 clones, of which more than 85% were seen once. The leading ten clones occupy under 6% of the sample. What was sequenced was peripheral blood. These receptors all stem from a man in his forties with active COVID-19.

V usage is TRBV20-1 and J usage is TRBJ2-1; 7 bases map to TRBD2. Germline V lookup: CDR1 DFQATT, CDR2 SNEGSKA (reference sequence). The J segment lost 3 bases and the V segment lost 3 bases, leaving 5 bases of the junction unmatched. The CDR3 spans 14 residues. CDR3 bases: TGCAGTGCTAGTCCAGGGAGGGGCTACAATGAGCAGTTCTTC. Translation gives CSASPGRGYNEQFF.

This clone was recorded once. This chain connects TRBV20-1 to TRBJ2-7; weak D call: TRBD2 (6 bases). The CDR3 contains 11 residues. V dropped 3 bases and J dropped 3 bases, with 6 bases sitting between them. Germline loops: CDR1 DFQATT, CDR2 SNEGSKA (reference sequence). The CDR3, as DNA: TGCAGTGCTAGGACTAGCTACGAGCAGTACTTC. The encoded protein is CSARTSYEQYF.

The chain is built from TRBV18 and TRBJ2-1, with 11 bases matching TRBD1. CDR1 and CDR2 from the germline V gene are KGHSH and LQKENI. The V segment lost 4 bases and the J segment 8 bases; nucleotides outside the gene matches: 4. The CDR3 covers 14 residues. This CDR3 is CASSLGQGADEQFF. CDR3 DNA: TGTGCCAGCTCACTCGGACAGGGGGCGGATGAGCAGTTCTTC. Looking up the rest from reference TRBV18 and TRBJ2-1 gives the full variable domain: NAGVMQNPRHLVRRRGQEARLRCSPMKGHSHVYWYRQLPEEGLKFMVYLQKENIIDESGMPKERFSAEFPKEGPSILRIQQVVRGDSAAYFCASSLGQGADEQFFGPGTRLTVL.

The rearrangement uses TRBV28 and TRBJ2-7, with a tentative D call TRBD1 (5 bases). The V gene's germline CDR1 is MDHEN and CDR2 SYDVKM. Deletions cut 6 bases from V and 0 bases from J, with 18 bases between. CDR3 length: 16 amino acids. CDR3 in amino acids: CASSLAWPGLSYEQYF. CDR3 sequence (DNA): TGTGCCAGCAGCCTTGCCTGGCCAGGGCTCTCCTACGAGCAGTACTTC.

CDR3 in amino acids: CASSREGLAGGDNEQFF. The CDR3 DNA follows: TGCGCCAGCAGCCGGGAGGGACTAGCGGGAGGGGACAATGAGCAGTTCTTC. The chain joins TRBV5-1 to TRBJ2-1, with 16 bases identical to TRBD2. This CDR3 has 17 residues. Germline trimming cut 4 bases from V and 5 bases from J; bases unmatched to any gene: 6. Germline V lookup: CDR1 SGHRS, CDR2 YFSETQ.

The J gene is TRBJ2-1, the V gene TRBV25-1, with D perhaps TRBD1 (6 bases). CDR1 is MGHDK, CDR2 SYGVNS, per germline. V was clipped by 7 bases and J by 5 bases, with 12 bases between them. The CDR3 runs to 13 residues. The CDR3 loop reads CASTPAGDNEQFF. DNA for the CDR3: TGTGCCAGCACTCCTGCAGGGGACAATGAGCAGTTCTTC.

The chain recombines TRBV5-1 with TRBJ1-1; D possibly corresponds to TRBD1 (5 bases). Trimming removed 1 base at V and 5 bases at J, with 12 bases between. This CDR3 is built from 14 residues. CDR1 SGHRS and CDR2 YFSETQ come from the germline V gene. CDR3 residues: CASSLPTGRTEAFF. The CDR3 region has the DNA TGCGCCAGCAGCTTGCCCACAGGAAGGACTGAAGCTTTCTTT.

The DNA of the CDR3 is TGTGCCAGCTCCCAACAAGAGACCCAGTACTTC. Translation gives CASSQQETQYF. V usage is TRBV18 and J usage is TRBJ2-5; D is unresolved. The CDR3 consists of 11 residues. V was cut by 6 bases and J by 2 bases, with 4 bases left in between. CDR1 is KGHSH and CDR2 is LQKENI in the germline V gene.

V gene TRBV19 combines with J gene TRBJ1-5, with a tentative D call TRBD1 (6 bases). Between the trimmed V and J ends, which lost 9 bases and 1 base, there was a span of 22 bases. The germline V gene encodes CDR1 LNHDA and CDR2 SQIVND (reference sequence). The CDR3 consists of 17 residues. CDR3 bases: TGTGCCAGCCGGGGGGACATAAGCCCTATGAGCAATCAGCCCCAGCATTTT. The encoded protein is CASRGDISPMSNQPQHF.

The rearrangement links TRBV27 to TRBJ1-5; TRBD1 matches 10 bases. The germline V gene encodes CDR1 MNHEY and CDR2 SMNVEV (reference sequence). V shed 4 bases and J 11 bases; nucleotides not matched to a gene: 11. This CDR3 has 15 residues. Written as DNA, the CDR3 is TGTGCCAGCAGTTGGACGGGACAGGGGCGAGAAGCCCAGCATTTT. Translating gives CASSWTGQGREAQHF.

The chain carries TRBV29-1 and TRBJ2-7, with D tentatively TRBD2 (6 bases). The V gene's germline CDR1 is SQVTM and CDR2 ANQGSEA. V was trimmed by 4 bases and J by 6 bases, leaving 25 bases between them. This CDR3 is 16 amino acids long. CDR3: CSVVGTQWNPVGEQYF. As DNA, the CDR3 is TGCAGCGTTGTCGGGACTCAATGGAATCCGGTGGGCGAGCAGTACTTC.

In DNA form, the CDR3 reads TGTGCCAGTATGGTCACTGGCGGTTCCTACGAGCAGTACTTC. It is translated as CASMVTGGSYEQYF. The chain combines TRBV19 with TRBJ2-7; D gene ambiguous. There are 14 residues in the CDR3. V was clipped by 7 bases and J by 1 base, with 14 bases between them. CDR1 is LNHDA, CDR2 SQIVND, per germline (reference sequence). The full variable domain, its missing parts supplied by reference TRBV19 and TRBJ2-7, is DGGITQSPKYLFRKEGQNVTLSCEQNLNHDAMYWYRQDPGQGLRLIYYSQIVNDFQKGDIAEGYSVSREKKESFPLTVTSAQKNPTAFYLCASMVTGGSYEQYFGPGTRLTVT.

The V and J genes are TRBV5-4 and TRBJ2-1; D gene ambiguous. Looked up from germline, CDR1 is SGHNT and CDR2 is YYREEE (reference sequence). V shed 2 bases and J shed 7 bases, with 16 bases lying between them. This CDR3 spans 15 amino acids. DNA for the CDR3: TGTGCCAGCAGCTTCGGCTCGAGCTTACAGAATGAGCAGTTCTTC. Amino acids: CASSFGSSLQNEQFF.